Listed below are T cell receptor beta chains from one sample, sequenced in a study of cytomegalovirus exposure and HLA in healthy donors. Assay used: immunoSEQ multiplex PCR; TCRdb lists only in-frame clones, some missing. The sample yields 110,000 to 150,000 clones, about 70% seen once. What was sequenced was PBMCs. The receptors shown here come from a man in his sixties in good health and CMV-seronegative. The CDR3 runs from the conserved cysteine through the conserved F or W.

V gene	J gene	CDR3 protein
TRBV5-4	TRBJ2-7	CASSTSGRGREQYF
TRBV6-6	TRBJ2-1	CASTAVGLASYNEQFF
TRBV27	TRBJ2-3	CASSLPSSTDTQYF
TRBV7-2	TRBJ2-7	CASSLGLHTYEQYF
TRBV7-2	TRBJ2-5	CASSLGPPGVQETQYF
TRBV9	TRBJ2-1	CASNLGPGTSGTGEQFF
TRBV2	TRBJ2-1	CASSEGTGGYNEQFF
TRBV27	TRBJ2-7	CASSPGHQRDEQYF
TRBV7-9	TRBJ1-2	CASSGIGYTF
TRBV27	TRBJ2-7	CASSFTSGVFYEQYF
TRBV5-1	TRBJ1-1	CASSDPRGLNTEAFF
TRBV28	TRBJ2-5	CASRPPSLATQYF
TRBV18	TRBJ2-7	CASSPRAGGVPYEQYF
TRBV30	TRBJ1-2	CAWSPGYHGYTF
TRBV9	TRBJ2-3	CASSPGMAGASADTQYF
TRBV5-1	TRBJ2-7	CASSSQGAWEQYF
TRBV6-5	TRBJ2-5	CASRTEGGQETQYF
TRBV12-2	TRBJ2-7	CASRPGTGFFGRNWGHEQYF
TRBV5-4	TRBJ2-7	CASSLALFEAQYF
TRBV7-2	TRBJ2-7	CASSLVGGGTYEQYF
TRBV7-6	TRBJ2-7	CASSLRLAYEQYF
TRBV4-1	TRBJ2-1	CASSQGLAGGYHNEQFF
TRBV28	TRBJ1-5	CASSSGTGGIQPQHF
TRBV28	TRBJ2-2	CASIRGGEGELFF
TRBV28	TRBJ1-3	CASSLAGKWRGNTIYF
TRBV18	TRBJ2-2	CASSPGRSVVGELFF
TRBV14	TRBJ1-4	CASSQVHRPGWDEKLFF
TRBV28	TRBJ1-2	CASTRGTDGYTF
TRBV11-3	TRBJ2-7	CASSFGQFYEQYF
TRBV6-5	TRBJ2-3	CATSGGGTDTQYF
TRBV7-6	TRBJ2-5	CASSLFAGPGAQETQYF
TRBV18	TRBJ2-2	CASSPSSGNTGELFF
TRBV2	TRBJ1-5	CASNEENSNQPQHF
TRBV5-6	TRBJ2-3	CASSRQGPDTQYF
TRBV5-1	TRBJ2-4	CASSRRTGGENIQYF
TRBV28	TRBJ1-2	CASSTAQGANIHGYTF
TRBV30	TRBJ2-7	CAWSGIAGYEQYF
TRBV15	TRBJ1-5	CATSRAGTGQNQPQHF
TRBV29-1	TRBJ1-1	CSVSTGMNTEAFF
TRBV6-5	TRBJ1-1	CASSYSQGSTEAFF
TRBV27	TRBJ2-5	CASTTAQQETQYF
TRBV7-9	TRBJ2-1	CASSYRGVAYNEQFF
TRBV7-2	TRBJ1-5	CASSLAGGAQKPQHF
TRBV28	TRBJ2-7	CASRLQGYYEQYF
TRBV2	TRBJ1-1	CAGGTDLNTEAFF
TRBV29-1	TRBJ2-7	CSVLYRDSSYEQYF
TRBV5-6	TRBJ2-1	CASSLRTSSSYNEQFF
TRBV7-8	TRBJ1-2	CASSTRTGPGYTF
TRBV5-1	TRBJ2-7	CASSWTGQGYEQYF